The rows below give T cell receptor beta chains drawn from one sample of a study of blood T cell repertoires in COVID-19. Produced via immunoSEQ multiplex PCR; TCRdb's table is partial and in-frame only. The sample lists about 330,000 clones; approximately 87% were seen once. The sequenced material came from PBMCs or T cells enriched from blood (not recorded which). These receptors originate from a woman in her 30s who had recovered from COVID-19. Both conserved end residues are part of each CDR3. Fields, in order: V gene, D gene, J gene, clone size, CDR3 protein, CDR3 DNA. A D gene is named only where the DNA matches it firmly. Expanded clones are given a class, and other clones once, few, many or no size at all.

V gene: TRBV12-3/TRBV12-4; D gene: NA; J gene: TRBJ1-3; clone size: NA; CDR3 protein: CASSLGRGNTIYF; CDR3 DNA: TGTGCCAGCAGTTTAGGCAGGGGAAACACCATATATTTT
V gene: TRBV5-4; D gene: TRBD1; J gene: TRBJ2-7; clone size: once; CDR3 protein: CASSSTGTSEQYF; CDR3 DNA: TGTGCCAGCAGCTCGACAGGGACCTCCGAGCAGTACTTC
V gene: TRBV6-5; D gene: NA; J gene: TRBJ2-3; clone size: NA; CDR3 protein: CASRPLGAADTQYF; CDR3 DNA: TGTGCCAGCAGACCCTTGGGCGCAGCAGATACGCAGTATTTT
V gene: TRBV14; D gene: NA; J gene: TRBJ2-3; clone size: once; CDR3 protein: CASRKGEHPDTQYF; CDR3 DNA: TGTGCCAGCCGGAAAGGGGAACACCCCGATACGCAGTATTTT
V gene: TRBV5-1; D gene: TRBD1; J gene: TRBJ1-2; clone size: NA; CDR3 protein: CASSLPTGGSGYTF; CDR3 DNA: TGCGCCAGCAGCTTGCCGACAGGGGGAAGCGGCTACACCTTC
V gene: TRBV6-5; D gene: TRBD1; J gene: TRBJ1-2; clone size: NA; CDR3 protein: CASRGTGDYGYTF; CDR3 DNA: TGTGCCAGCAGGGGGACAGGGGACTATGGCTACACCTTC
V gene: TRBV9; D gene: NA; J gene: TRBJ1-1; clone size: NA; CDR3 protein: CASSVAGYAEAFF; CDR3 DNA: TGTGCCAGCAGCGTAGCGGGGTACGCTGAAGCTTTCTTT
V gene: TRBV5-1; D gene: TRBD1; J gene: TRBJ1-3; clone size: NA; CDR3 protein: CASSRAAGQVGNTIYF; CDR3 DNA: TGCGCCAGCAGCCGTGCCGCGGGACAGGTCGGAAACACCATATATTTT
V gene: TRBV5-4; D gene: TRBD2; J gene: TRBJ2-5; clone size: once; CDR3 protein: CASSPNRGVTQETQYF; CDR3 DNA: TGTGCCAGCAGCCCAAACCGGGGGGTCACACAAGAGACCCAGTACTTC
V gene: TRBV19; D gene: NA; J gene: TRBJ1-5; clone size: few; CDR3 protein: CASSSREPYSNQPQHF; CDR3 DNA: TGTGCCAGTAGTAGCCGGGAACCGTATAGCAATCAGCCCCAGCATTTT
V gene: TRBV19; D gene: TRBD1; J gene: TRBJ1-5; clone size: NA; CDR3 protein: CASSSTGVGQPQHF; CDR3 DNA: TGTGCCAGTAGTAGCACAGGGGTCGGGCAGCCCCAGCATTTT
V gene: TRBV7-8; D gene: TRBD1; J gene: TRBJ1-1; clone size: once; CDR3 protein: CASSSKTQGANTEAFF; CDR3 DNA: TGTGCCAGCAGCTCCAAAACCCAGGGGGCAAACACTGAAGCTTTCTTT
V gene: TRBV5-6; D gene: TRBD1; J gene: TRBJ1-3; clone size: NA; CDR3 protein: CASSPTGVNTIYF; CDR3 DNA: TGTGCCAGCAGCCCGACAGGGGTAAACACCATATATTTT
V gene: TRBV27; D gene: NA; J gene: TRBJ2-7; clone size: once; CDR3 protein: CASLYSSYEQYF; CDR3 DNA: TGTGCCAGTCTCTACAGCTCCTACGAGCAGTACTTC
V gene: TRBV19; D gene: NA; J gene: TRBJ1-1; clone size: NA; CDR3 protein: CATRIYRAQGAEAFF; CDR3 DNA: TGTGCCACCCGAATTTACAGGGCCCAAGGCGCTGAAGCTTTCTTT
V gene: TRBV5-4; D gene: TRBD2; J gene: TRBJ2-6; clone size: once; CDR3 protein: CAGGDGPGANVLTF; CDR3 DNA: TGTGCCGGGGGGGACGGGCCTGGGGCCAACGTCCTGACTTTC
V gene: TRBV29-1; D gene: TRBD1; J gene: TRBJ2-2; clone size: NA; CDR3 protein: CSDPNGDRVNGELFF; CDR3 DNA: TGCAGCGACCCAAATGGGGACAGGGTCAACGGGGAGCTGTTTTTT
V gene: TRBV13; D gene: NA; J gene: TRBJ2-7; clone size: NA; CDR3 protein: CASSFQGDPYEQYF; CDR3 DNA: TGTGCCAGCAGCTTCCAGGGCGATCCCTACGAGCAGTACTTC
V gene: TRBV6-6; D gene: TRBD1; J gene: TRBJ1-5; clone size: NA; CDR3 protein: CASSYSGQGMPPQHF; CDR3 DNA: TGTGCCAGCAGTTACTCTGGACAGGGGATGCCGCCCCAGCATTTT
V gene: TRBV27; D gene: NA; J gene: TRBJ2-7; clone size: NA; CDR3 protein: CASSFSPPQNSYEQYF; CDR3 DNA: TGTGCCAGCAGTTTCTCCCCGCCTCAGAACTCCTACGAGCAGTACTTC
V gene: TRBV6-5; D gene: NA; J gene: TRBJ1-2; clone size: once; CDR3 protein: CASRDTWGGYTF; CDR3 DNA: TGTGCCAGCAGGGACACGTGGGGTGGCTACACCTTC
V gene: TRBV6-5; D gene: NA; J gene: TRBJ1-1; clone size: NA; CDR3 protein: CASSYSGTQDTEAFF; CDR3 DNA: TGTGCCAGCAGTTACTCGGGGACACAGGACACTGAAGCTTTCTTT
V gene: TRBV4-2; D gene: TRBD2; J gene: TRBJ2-1; clone size: NA; CDR3 protein: CASSQRSGGAFGEQFF; CDR3 DNA: TGTGCCAGCAGCCAACGTTCCGGGGGGGCCTTTGGGGAGCAGTTCTTC
V gene: TRBV7-9; D gene: NA; J gene: TRBJ2-2; clone size: once; CDR3 protein: CASSLGATGELFF; CDR3 DNA: TGTGCCAGCAGCTTAGGAGCCACCGGGGAGCTGTTTTTT
V gene: TRBV5-1; D gene: NA; J gene: TRBJ2-7; clone size: NA; CDR3 protein: CASSLAGTVSYEQYF; CDR3 DNA: TGCGCCAGCAGCTTGGCCGGTACAGTCTCCTACGAGCAGTACTTC
V gene: TRBV12-3/TRBV12-4; D gene: TRBD1; J gene: TRBJ1-1; clone size: NA; CDR3 protein: CASREGQFFQAFF; CDR3 DNA: TGTGCCAGTCGAGAGGGACAGTTTTTTCAAGCTTTCTTT
V gene: TRBV5-1; D gene: TRBD1; J gene: TRBJ1-2; clone size: NA; CDR3 protein: CASSLAKQGQGGYTF; CDR3 DNA: TGCGCCAGCAGCTTGGCGAAACAGGGGCAGGGTGGCTACACCTTC